One T cell receptor (beta chain) is described in this entry. Its target is not known. These data are taken from a study of vaccination and CD4 T cells after COVID-19. Study summary: Median draw time for post-COVID samples was 101 days post-diagnosis (range 35 to 161). At a median approximately 76 days (range 14 to 241) after dose two, post-vaccine samples were obtained. Regarding the study as a whole: The study examined relatively few convalescent patients and included no early post-infection timepoints.

With the Oncomine TCR Beta short-read assay, DNA from cultured CD4+ T cells was sequenced. From cultured CD4+ T cells, genomic DNA was extracted. Each CDR3 protein gets one entry after TCRdb re-called the PCR reads with MiXCR. The table lists more than 9,000 distinct CDR3 sequences, roughly 57% of them singletons, with around 8% in the top ten. Looked up from germline, CDR1 is GTSNPN and CDR2 is SVGIG (reference sequence). V lost 0 bases and J lost 4; bases outside the gene matches: 4. This CDR3 region has 15 residues. Treatment specified: roughly 10-day PBMC culture with coronavirus spike peptide pools or control peptides (ViraFEST assay).

The sequencing input was CD4+ T cells from blood, cultured in vitro. The chain uses TRBV30 and TRBJ2-1, with 9 bases identical to TRBD2. The sequence came from a human donor who had recovered from COVID-19. CDR3 coding DNA: TGTGCCTGGAGTGTATGGAGCGGGGGGTACAATGAGCAGTTCTTC. Its translation: CAWSVWSGGYNEQFF.